This T cell receptor beta chain was documented in a study of CD8+CD57+ T cells in acquired aplastic anemia (dated by TCRdb to between 2017 and 2018). For the wider study: DNA extracted from sorted CD4+ and CD8+ cells had a mean of approximately 3 ug, with a range of roughly 0.2 to 27.4 ug. A CD8+CD57+ expansion meant a frequency higher than the mean frequency seen in healthy subjects. Findings and caveats that apply to the study as a whole: Some 27 CD8+ CDR3 sequences were found in both patients and controls but appeared to be highly expressed in patients and within the immunodominant clones of the patients. No significant difference in CD8+ Simpson's diversity was found between patients and healthy controls (P=0.060).

TCR beta VDJ combination and CDR3 sequence profiling used genomic DNA as the template. An Illumina HiSeq 2000 was the platform used for TCR repertoire sequencing. As for how the authors treated the data: TRBV/TRBJ rearrangement plots, CDR3 size and DJ length profiles, and Simpson's diversity index were used to evaluate the repertoires. The most abundant DNA sequence in the deep sequencing data was defined as the immunodominant clone. CDR3 amino acid sequences were screened for sharing across subjects and were compared with published repertoires and the VDJdb database. TCRdb applied fastp at Q25 and MiXCR to the public reads, then kept only in-frame beta chains. CDR3 protein sequences are deduplicated, and each keeps its most common genes and DNA. The V and J calls follow TCRdb's processing rather than the paper's. The sample table shows around 180,000 distinct CDR3 sequences, and less than 50% are seen once. The ten top clones hold roughly 2% of the sample.

On this clonotype itself: Its recognized antigen is unknown. Per-base quality was not reported, and no clone a single base away is much larger than it.

The germline V gene yields MNHEY for CDR1 and SVGAGI for CDR2. V is clipped by 8 bases and J by 10 bases, and the sequence between their germline boundaries is 8 bases long. The CDR3, from cysteine to phenylalanine, totals 9 residues. The CDR3 DNA has 27 bases and is translated from base 1. Flow cytometry had shown CD8+CD57+ cell expansion in the patients selected for sequencing. Severe acquired aplastic anemia was diagnosed in all patients according to International Study of Aplastic Anemia and Agranulocytosis and Camitta criteria. No therapy had been received by the patients at the time of blood sampling. In this study, sorted CD4+ and CD8+ T cells from the blood of healthy subjects and of severe aplastic anemia patients had their TCR repertoires deep-sequenced. Patients were enrolled in the USA under clinicaltrials.gov protocols 00001620, 01623167, 00001397, 00071045, 00081523 and 00961064. Ficoll-Paque density gradient centrifugation was used to isolate peripheral blood mononuclear cells. CD4+ and CD8+ T cells were sorted by FACS or magnetic beads before DNA extraction.

The specimen sequenced was sorted CD4+, CD8+, or CD8+CD57+ T cells (not recorded which) from PBMCs. Rearrangement joined TRBV6-5 to TRBJ1-2; the D gene identity is not certain. This sequence originates from a human donor with aplastic anemia. The nucleotides read TGTGCCAGCGGCCCAGACTACACCTTC. Its protein product is CASGPDYTF.